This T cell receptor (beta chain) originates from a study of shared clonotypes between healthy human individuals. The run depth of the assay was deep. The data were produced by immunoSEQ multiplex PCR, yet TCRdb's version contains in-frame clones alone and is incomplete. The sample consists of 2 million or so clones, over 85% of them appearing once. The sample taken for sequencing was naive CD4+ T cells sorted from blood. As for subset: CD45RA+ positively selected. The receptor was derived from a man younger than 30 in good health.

The CDR3 region is CASSDVGQGTDTQYF. The CDR3 DNA follows: TGTGCCAGCAGTGACGTCGGACAGGGCACAGATACGCAGTATTTT. This chain uses TRBV2 with TRBJ2-3, with TRBD1 matching over 7 bases. CDR1 is SNHLY and CDR2 is FYNNEI in the germline V gene. The CDR3 spans 15 residues. V gave up 3 bases and J gave up 1 base; unmatched junction bases: 4.